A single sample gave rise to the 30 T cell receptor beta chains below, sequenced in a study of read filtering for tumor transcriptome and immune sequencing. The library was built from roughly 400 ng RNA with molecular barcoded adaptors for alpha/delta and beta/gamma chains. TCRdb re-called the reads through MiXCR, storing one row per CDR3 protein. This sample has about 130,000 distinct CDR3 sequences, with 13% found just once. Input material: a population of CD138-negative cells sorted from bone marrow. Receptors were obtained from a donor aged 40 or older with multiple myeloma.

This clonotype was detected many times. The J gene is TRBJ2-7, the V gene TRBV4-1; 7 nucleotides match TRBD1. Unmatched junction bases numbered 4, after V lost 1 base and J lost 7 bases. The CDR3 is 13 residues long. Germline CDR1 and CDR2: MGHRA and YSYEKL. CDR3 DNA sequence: TGCGCCAGCAGCCAAGGTGAGGACAGGGAGCAGTACTTC. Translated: CASSQGEDREQYF.

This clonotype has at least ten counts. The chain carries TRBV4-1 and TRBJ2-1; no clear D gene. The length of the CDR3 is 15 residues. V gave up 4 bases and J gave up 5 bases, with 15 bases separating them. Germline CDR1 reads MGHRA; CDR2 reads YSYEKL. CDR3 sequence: CASSPLEKANNEQFF. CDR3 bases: TGCGCCAGCAGCCCCTTAGAGAAAGCTAACAATGAGCAGTTCTTC.

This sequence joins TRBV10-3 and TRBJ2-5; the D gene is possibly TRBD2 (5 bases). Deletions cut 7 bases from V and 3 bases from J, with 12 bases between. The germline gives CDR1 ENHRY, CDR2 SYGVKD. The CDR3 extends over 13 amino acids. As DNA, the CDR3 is TGTGCCATCAAGGGTCGGACTGAAGAGACCCAGTACTTC. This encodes CAIKGRTEETQYF.

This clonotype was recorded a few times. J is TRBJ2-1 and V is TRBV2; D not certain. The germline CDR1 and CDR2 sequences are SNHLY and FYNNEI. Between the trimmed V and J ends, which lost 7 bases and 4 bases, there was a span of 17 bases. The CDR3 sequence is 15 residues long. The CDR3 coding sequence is TGTGCCAGCAACCCACTTAATCCCATTTACAATGAGCAGTTCTTC. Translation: CASNPLNPIYNEQFF.

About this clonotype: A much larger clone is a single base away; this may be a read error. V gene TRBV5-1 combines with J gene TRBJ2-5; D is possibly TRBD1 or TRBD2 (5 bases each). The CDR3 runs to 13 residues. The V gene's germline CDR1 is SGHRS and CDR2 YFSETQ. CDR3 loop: CASSWDVQGTQYF. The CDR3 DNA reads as TGCGCCAGCAGCTGGGACGTGCAAGGGACCCAGTACTTC.

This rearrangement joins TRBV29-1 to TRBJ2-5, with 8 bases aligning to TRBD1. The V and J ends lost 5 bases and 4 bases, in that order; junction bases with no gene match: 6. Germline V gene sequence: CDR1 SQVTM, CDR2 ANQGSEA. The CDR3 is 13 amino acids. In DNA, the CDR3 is TGCAGCGTTACACTGACAGGGGTAGAGACCCAGTACTTC. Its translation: CSVTLTGVETQYF.

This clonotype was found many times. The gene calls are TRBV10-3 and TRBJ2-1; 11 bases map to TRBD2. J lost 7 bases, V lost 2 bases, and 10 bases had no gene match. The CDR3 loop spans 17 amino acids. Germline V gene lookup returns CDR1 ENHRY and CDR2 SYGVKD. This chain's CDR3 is CAISERISGGAGNEQFF. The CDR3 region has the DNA TGTGCCATCAGTGAGCGTATTAGCGGGGGGGCGGGGAATGAGCAGTTCTTC.

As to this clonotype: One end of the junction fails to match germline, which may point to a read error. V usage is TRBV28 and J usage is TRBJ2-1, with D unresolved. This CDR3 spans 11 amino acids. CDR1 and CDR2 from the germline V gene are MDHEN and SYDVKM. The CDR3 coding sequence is TGTGCCAGCAGTTTCCTCAACGAGCCGTTCTTC. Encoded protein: CASSFLNEPFF.

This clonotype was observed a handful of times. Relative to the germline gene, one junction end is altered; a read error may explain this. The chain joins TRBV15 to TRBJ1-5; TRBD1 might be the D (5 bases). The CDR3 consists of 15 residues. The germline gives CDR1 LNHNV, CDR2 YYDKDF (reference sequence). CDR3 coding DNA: TGTGCCACCAGCAGAGATCGACAGACCAAATCAGCCTCAGCATTT. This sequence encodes CATSRDRQTKSASAF.

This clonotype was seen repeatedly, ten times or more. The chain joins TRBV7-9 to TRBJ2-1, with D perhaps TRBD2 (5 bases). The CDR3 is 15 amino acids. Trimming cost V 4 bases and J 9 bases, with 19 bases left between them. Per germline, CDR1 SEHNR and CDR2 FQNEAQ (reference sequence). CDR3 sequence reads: CASSSGMGSMGEQFF. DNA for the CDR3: TGTGCCAGCAGCTCCGGGATGGGGAGCATGGGTGAGCAGTTCTTC.

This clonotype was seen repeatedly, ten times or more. The CDR3 nucleotides are TGTGCCAGCAGTTACTCGAGCGGGAGGAGCTCCTACGAGCAGTACTTC. Residues: CASSYSSGRSSYEQYF. This chain links TRBV6-6 with TRBJ2-7; 9 bases map to TRBD2. Germline-derived CDR1 and CDR2 are MNHNY and SVGAGI (reference sequence). CDR3 length: 16 residues. V lost 0 bases and J lost 0; bases outside the gene matches: 3.

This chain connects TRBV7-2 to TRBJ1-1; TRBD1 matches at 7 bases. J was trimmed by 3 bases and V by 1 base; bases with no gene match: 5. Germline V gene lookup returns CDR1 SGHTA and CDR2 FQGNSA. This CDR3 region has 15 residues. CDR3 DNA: TGTGCCAGCAGCTTAGAGGCAGGGGGGGACACTGAAGCTTTCTTT. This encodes CASSLEAGGDTEAFF.

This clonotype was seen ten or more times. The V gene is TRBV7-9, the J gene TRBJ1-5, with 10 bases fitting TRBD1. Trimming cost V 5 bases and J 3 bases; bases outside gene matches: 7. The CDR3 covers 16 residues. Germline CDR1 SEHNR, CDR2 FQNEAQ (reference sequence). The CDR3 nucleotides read TGTGCCAGCAGCCCCGGGACAGGGGCCCCCAATCAGCCCCAGCATTTT. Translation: CASSPGTGAPNQPQHF.

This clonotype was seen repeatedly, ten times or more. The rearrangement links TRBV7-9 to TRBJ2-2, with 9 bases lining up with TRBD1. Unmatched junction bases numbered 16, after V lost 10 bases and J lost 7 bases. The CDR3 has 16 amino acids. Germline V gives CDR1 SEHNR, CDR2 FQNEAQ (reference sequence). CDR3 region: CATPVGTGNMIGELFF. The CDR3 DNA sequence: TGTGCCACTCCCGTCGGGACAGGGAATATGATCGGGGAGCTGTTTTTT.

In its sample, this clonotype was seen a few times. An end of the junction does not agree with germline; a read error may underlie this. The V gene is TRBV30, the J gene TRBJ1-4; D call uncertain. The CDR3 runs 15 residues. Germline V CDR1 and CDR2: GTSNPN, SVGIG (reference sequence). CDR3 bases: TGTGCCTGGGGCCGTCGGTCCGCGAACCGTGAAAAACTGTTCTTT. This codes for CAWGRRSANREKLFF.

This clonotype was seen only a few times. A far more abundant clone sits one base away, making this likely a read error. Written as DNA, the CDR3 is TGTGCCAGCAGATTAACAGATACGCAGTATTTT. It encodes CASRLTDTQYF. The chain joins TRBV6-5 to TRBJ2-3, with unresolved D. This CDR3 is built from 11 residues. The germline V gene has CDR1 MNHEY and CDR2 SVGAGI. Trimming shortened V by 6 bases and J by 3 bases, and 4 bases separated the two germline ends.

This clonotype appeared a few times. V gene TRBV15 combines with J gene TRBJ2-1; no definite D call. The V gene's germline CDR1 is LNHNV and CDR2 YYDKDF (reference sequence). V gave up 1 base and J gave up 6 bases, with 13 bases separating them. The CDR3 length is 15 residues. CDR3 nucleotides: TGTGCCACCAGCAGAGGCACCCGGCAGACCAATGAGCAGTTCTTC. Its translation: CATSRGTRQTNEQFF. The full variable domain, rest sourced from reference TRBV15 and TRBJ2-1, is DAMVIQNPRYQVTQFGKPVTLSCSQTLNHNVMYWYQQKSSQAPKLLFHYYDKDFNNEADTPDNFQSRRPNTSFCFLDIRSPGLGDTAMYLCATSRGTRQTNEQFFGPGTRLTVL.

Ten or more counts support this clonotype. The CDR3 sequence is CASSIVRGDQPQHF. The CDR3, as DNA: TGTGCCAGTAGTATAGTCCGGGGGGATCAGCCCCAGCATTTT. The chain has TRBV19 and TRBJ1-5, with D possibly matching TRBD1 (5 bases). In germline, CDR1 is LNHDA, CDR2 SQIVND (reference sequence). V lost 1 base, J lost 5 bases, and 9 bases lay in between. The CDR3 loop spans 14 amino acids.

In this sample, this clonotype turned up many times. The CDR3 is CASSIGGGSDNEQFF. In DNA, the CDR3 is TGTGCCAGTAGTATAGGGGGGGGTAGCGACAATGAGCAGTTCTTC. The chain couples TRBV19 to TRBJ2-1; 7 bases map to TRBD2. CDR3 length equals 15 residues. Losses at the gene ends were 1 base for V and 5 bases for J; bases not matched to a gene: 5. Germline values: CDR1 LNHDA, CDR2 SQIVND (reference sequence). Variable domain in full (rest from reference TRBV19 and TRBJ2-1): DGGITQSPKYLFRKEGQNVTLSCEQNLNHDAMYWYRQDPGQGLRLIYYSQIVNDFQKGDIAEGYSVSREKKESFPLTVTSAQKNPTAFYLCASSIGGGSDNEQFFGPGTRLTVL.

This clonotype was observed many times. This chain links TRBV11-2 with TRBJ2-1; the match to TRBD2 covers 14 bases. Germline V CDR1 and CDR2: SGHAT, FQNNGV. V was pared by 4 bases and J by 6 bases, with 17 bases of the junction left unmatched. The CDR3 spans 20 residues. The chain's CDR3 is CASSSLPRGLAGESGNEQFF. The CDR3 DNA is TGTGCCAGCAGCTCCCTACCCAGGGGACTAGCGGGAGAATCGGGCAATGAGCAGTTCTTC.

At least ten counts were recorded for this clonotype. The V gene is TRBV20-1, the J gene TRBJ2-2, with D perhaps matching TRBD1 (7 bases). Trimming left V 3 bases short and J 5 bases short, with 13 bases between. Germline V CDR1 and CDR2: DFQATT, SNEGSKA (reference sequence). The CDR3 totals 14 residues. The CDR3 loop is CSASNPGGTGELFF. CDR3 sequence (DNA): TGCAGTGCTAGTAATCCAGGGGGGACCGGGGAGCTGTTTTTT.

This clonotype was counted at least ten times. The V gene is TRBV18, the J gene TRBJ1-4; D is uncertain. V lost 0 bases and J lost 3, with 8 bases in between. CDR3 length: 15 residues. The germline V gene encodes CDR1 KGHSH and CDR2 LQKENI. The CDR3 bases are TGTGCCAGCTCACCACCGGGAGGTCCTAATGAAAAACTGTTTTTT. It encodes CASSPPGGPNEKLFF.

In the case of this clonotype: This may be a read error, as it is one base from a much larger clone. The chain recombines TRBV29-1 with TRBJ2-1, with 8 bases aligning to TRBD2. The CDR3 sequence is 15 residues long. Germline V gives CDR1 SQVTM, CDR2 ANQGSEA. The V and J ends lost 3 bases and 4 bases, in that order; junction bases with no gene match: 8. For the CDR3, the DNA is TGCAGCGTTGAGATACTAACGGGGGGGTACAATGAGCAGTTCTTC. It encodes CSVEILTGGYNEQFF.

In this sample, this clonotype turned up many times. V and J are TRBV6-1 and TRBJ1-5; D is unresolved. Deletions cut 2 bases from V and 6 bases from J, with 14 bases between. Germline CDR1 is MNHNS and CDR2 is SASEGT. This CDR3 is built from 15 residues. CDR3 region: CASSEQNGLSQPQHF. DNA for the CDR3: TGTGCCAGCAGTGAACAAAACGGGCTAAGTCAGCCCCAGCATTTT.

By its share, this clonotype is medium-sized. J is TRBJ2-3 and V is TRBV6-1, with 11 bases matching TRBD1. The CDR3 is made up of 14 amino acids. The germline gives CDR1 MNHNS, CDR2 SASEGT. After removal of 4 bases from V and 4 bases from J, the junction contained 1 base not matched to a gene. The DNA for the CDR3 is TGTGCCAGCAGTGGGACAGGGGGCGCAGATACGCAGTATTTT. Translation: CASSGTGGADTQYF.

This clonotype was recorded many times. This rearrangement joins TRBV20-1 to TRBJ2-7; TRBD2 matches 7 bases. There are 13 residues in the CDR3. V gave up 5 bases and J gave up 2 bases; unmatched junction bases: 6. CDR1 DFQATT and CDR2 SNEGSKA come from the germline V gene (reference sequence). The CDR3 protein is CSAPWGGAYEQYF. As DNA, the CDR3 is TGCAGTGCTCCCTGGGGGGGAGCCTACGAGCAGTACTTC.

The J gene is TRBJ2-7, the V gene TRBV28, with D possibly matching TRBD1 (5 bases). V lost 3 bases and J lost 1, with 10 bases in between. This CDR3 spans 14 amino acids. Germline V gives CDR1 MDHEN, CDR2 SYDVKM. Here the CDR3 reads CASSFLSGSYEQYF. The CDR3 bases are TGTGCCAGCAGTTTTCTCTCAGGGTCCTACGAGCAGTACTTC.

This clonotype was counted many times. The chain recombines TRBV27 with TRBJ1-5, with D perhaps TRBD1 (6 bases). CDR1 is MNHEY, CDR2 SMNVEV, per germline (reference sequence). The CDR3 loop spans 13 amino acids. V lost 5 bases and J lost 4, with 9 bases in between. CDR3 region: CASSRTANQPQHF. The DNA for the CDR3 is TGTGCCAGCAGTCGGACAGCTAATCAGCCCCAGCATTTT.

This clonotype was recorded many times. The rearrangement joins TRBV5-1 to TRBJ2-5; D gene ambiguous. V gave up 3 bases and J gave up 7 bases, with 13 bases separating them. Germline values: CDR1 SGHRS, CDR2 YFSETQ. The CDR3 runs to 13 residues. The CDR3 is CASSWEERGTQYF. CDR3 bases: TGCGCCAGCAGCTGGGAAGAGCGTGGGACCCAGTACTTC.

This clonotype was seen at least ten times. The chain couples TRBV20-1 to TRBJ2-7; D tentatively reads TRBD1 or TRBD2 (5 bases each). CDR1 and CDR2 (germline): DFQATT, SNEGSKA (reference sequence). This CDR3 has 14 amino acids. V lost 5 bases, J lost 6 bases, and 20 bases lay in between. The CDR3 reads CSASPGPASREQYF. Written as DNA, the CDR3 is TGCAGTGCTTCCCCGGGACCGGCATCACGCGAGCAGTACTTC.